These T cell receptor beta chains were read from a single sample in a study of blood T cell repertoires in COVID-19. The table came from immunoSEQ multiplex PCR; TCRdb's copy has only in-frame clones and leaves some out. This table has 20,000 to 30,000 clones, around 86% appearing once. What was sequenced was peripheral blood. Every receptor here comes from a human donor with active COVID-19. The donor label of this sample is uncertain. CDR3s include the opening cysteine and the closing phenylalanine or tryptophan. The order of the fields is CDR3 protein, CDR3 DNA, J gene, CDR3 length, D gene, V gene, clone size. D genes are given only for firm matches. Some rows mark clone size as missing; the rest say once, few, many or name a class of expanded clone.

CDR3: CAIRGGSGTEAFF
DNA: TGTGCCATCCGGGGGGGCTCCGGCACTGAAGCTTTCTTT
J: TRBJ1-1
length: 13
D: NA
V: TRBV6-6
size: NA

CDR3: CASSRTGGISYEQYF
DNA: TGTGCCAGCAGCCGGACAGGGGGCATCTCCTACGAGCAGTACTTC
J: TRBJ2-7
length: 15
D: TRBD1
V: TRBV7-6
size: NA

CDR3: CAGLRGQAIDYGYTF
DNA: TGTGCCGGTTTAAGGGGGCAGGCGATCGACTATGGCTACACCTTC
J: TRBJ1-2
length: 15
D: TRBD1
V: TRBV30
size: NA

CDR3: CASEPTGNQPQHF
DNA: TGTGCCAGCGAGCCCACAGGAAATCAGCCCCAGCATTTT
J: TRBJ1-5
length: 13
D: NA
V: TRBV6-4
size: NA

CDR3: CAWSGGEGNTEAFF
DNA: TGTGCCTGGAGTGGAGGGGAGGGGAACACTGAAGCTTTCTTT
J: TRBJ1-1
length: 14
D: NA
V: TRBV30
size: few

CDR3: CASSRDRGPEKLFF
DNA: TGTGCCAGCAGCAGGGACAGGGGACCTGAAAAACTGTTTTTT
J: TRBJ1-4
length: 14
D: TRBD1
V: TRBV7-9
size: NA

CDR3: CAWKAGPLTYEQYF
DNA: TGTGCCTGGAAAGCAGGGCCCCTTACCTACGAGCAGTACTTC
J: TRBJ2-7
length: 14
D: NA
V: TRBV30
size: NA

CDR3: CASSQLSGRGGNEQFF
DNA: TGTGCCAGCAGCCAATTAAGCGGGAGGGGGGGAAATGAGCAGTTCTTC
J: TRBJ2-1
length: 16
D: TRBD2
V: TRBV11-3
size: NA

CDR3: CASSSRSGGQETQYF
DNA: TGTGCCAGCAGCTCGAGAAGCGGAGGACAAGAGACCCAGTACTTC
J: TRBJ2-5
length: 15
D: NA
V: TRBV7-2
size: NA

CDR3: CASSATGINTGELFF
DNA: TGTGCCAGCAGCGCGACAGGGATTAACACCGGGGAGCTGTTTTTT
J: TRBJ2-2
length: 15
D: TRBD1
V: TRBV11-3
size: once

CDR3: CASSQIAGIYNEQFF
DNA: TGTGCCAGTAGTCAAATAGCGGGGATCTACAATGAGCAGTTCTTC
J: TRBJ2-1
length: 15
D: TRBD2
V: TRBV19
size: NA

CDR3: CAITESVILGAPAFF
DNA: TGTGCCATCACTGAGTCGGTAATTTTGGGGGCCCCAGCTTTCTTT
J: TRBJ1-1
length: 15
D: NA
V: TRBV10-3
size: few

CDR3: CASSWTLGQVSNTEAFF
DNA: TGTGCCAGCAGCTGGACCCTAGGACAGGTCTCGAACACTGAAGCTTTCTTT
J: TRBJ1-1
length: 17
D: TRBD1
V: TRBV5-5
size: NA

CDR3: CASSPSDSSNEKLFF
DNA: TGTGCCAGCTCACCTTCCGACAGCTCTAATGAAAAACTGTTTTTT
J: TRBJ1-4
length: 15
D: NA
V: TRBV18
size: NA

CDR3: CASSPGTGVSGANVLTF
DNA: TGCGCCAGCAGCCCCGGGACAGGGGTCTCTGGGGCCAACGTCCTGACTTTC
J: TRBJ2-6
length: 17
D: TRBD1
V: TRBV4-1
size: NA

CDR3: CASSIGASGAHEQYF
DNA: TGTGCCAGTAGTATAGGGGCTAGCGGGGCCCACGAGCAGTACTTC
J: TRBJ2-7
length: 15
D: TRBD2
V: TRBV19
size: NA

CDR3: CASSQARTTPAGAFF
DNA: TGTGCCAGCAGCCAAGCCCGAACAACCCCGGCAGGAGCTTTCTTT
J: TRBJ1-1
length: 15
D: NA
V: TRBV4-2
size: NA

CDR3: CASSSLTGPSDEQYF
DNA: TGTGCCAGCAGTTCCCTGACAGGGCCGTCAGACGAGCAGTACTTC
J: TRBJ2-7
length: 15
D: TRBD1
V: TRBV28
size: NA

CDR3: CASSVSDSTDTQYF
DNA: TGTGCCAGCAGCGTTAGCGACAGCACAGATACGCAGTATTTT
J: TRBJ2-3
length: 14
D: NA
V: TRBV7-3
size: NA

CDR3: CSAPEGGRNTEAFF
DNA: TGCAGCGCCCCCGAGGGAGGAAGGAACACTGAAGCTTTCTTT
J: TRBJ1-1
length: 14
D: NA
V: TRBV29-1
size: NA